The clone carrying this T cell receptor beta chain was recorded at least ten times. The data were taken from a study of T cells after yellow fever vaccination. TCRdb ran MiXCR on the 5' RACE reads and lists one entry per CDR3 protein. The table has about 260,000 distinct CDR3 sequences, over 3% seen once. This CDR3 region has 17 residues. V was shortened by 7 bases and J by 0 bases, with 19 bases between the two germline ends. Germline V gene sequence: CDR1 MGHRA, CDR2 YSYEKL. The source is a man younger than 35 who received the YFV17D yellow fever vaccine. This chain links TRBV4-1 with TRBJ2-1; D might be TRBD1 (5 bases). Sequenced here: PBMCs, sampled 15 days after the yellow fever booster vaccination. The CDR3 spells CASTGRPGAFSYNEQFF. The CDR3 coding sequence is TGCGCCAGCACCGGAAGACCTGGGGCGTTCTCCTACAATGAGCAGTTCTTC.